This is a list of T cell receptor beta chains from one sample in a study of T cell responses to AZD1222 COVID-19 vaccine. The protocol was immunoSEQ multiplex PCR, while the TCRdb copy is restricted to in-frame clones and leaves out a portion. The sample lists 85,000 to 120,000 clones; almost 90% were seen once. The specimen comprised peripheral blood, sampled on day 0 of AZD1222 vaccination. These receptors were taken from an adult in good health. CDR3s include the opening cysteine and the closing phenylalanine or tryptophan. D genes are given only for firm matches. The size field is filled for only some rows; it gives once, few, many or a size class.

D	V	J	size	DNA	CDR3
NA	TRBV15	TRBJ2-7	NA	TGTGCCACCAGCAGAGACCTTCTTGCATACTACGAGCAGTACTTC	CATSRDLLAYYEQYF
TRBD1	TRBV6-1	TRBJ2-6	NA	TGTGCCAGCAGTGTCCGAACAGGGGCCAGCGGGGCCAACGTCCTGACTTTC	CASSVRTGASGANVLTF
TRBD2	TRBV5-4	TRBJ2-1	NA	TGTGCCAGCAGCGCGGGACTAGCGTTGGATGAGCAGTTCTTC	CASSAGLALDEQFF
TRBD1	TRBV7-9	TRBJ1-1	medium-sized	TGTGCCAGCAGCGCCCCGGGACAGGGGGCTTGGGAGGCTTTCTTT	CASSAPGQGAWEAFF
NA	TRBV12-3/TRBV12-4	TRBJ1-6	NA	TGTGCCAGCAGTTTAGCTTCGAATTCACCCCTCCACTTT	CASSLASNSPLHF
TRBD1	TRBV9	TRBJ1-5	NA	TGTGCCAGCAGCCCCCCAGGGGGCGGAGATCAGCCCCAGCATTTT	CASSPPGGGDQPQHF
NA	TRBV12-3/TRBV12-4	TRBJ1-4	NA	TGTGCCAGCAGCCCTTGGGGTAATGAAAAACTGTTTTTT	CASSPWGNEKLFF
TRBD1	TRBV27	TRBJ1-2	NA	TGTGCCAGCAGTTTAGCCGGACAGGGGAGGAACTATGGCTACACCTTC	CASSLAGQGRNYGYTF
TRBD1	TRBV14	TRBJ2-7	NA	TGTGCCAGCAGCCAAGATACGGGGACAGGGTTCTACGAGCAGTACTTC	CASSQDTGTGFYEQYF
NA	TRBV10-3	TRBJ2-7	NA	TGTGCCATCAGTGAGTCGATAGCGGAGGCCATATTCACCTGGGAGCAGTACTTC	CAISESIAEAIFTWEQYF
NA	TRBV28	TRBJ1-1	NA	TGTGCCAGCAGTTCCTCTTTAACTGAAGCTTTCTTT	CASSSSLTEAFF
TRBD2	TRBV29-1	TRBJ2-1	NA	TGCAGCGTTGACCAAACTCTAGCGGGTCGGCAGTTCTTC	CSVDQTLAGRQFF
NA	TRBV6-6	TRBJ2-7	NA	TGTGCCAGCAGTTACTCGGAGTCCGACGAGCAGTACTTC	CASSYSESDEQYF
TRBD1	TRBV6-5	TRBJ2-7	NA	TGTGCCAGCAGTTACTCCCGACAGGGGTCCTACGAGCAGTACTTC	CASSYSRQGSYEQYF
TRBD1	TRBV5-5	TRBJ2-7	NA	TGTGCCAGCAGCTTGGGTGGACAGGGTTACGAGCAGTACTTC	CASSLGGQGYEQYF
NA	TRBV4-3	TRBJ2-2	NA	TGCGCCAGCAGCCAAGAACCGGAAAAGACCGGGGAGCTGTTTTTT	CASSQEPEKTGELFF
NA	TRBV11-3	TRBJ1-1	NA	TGTGCCAGCAGCTTCATGAGGGGAACTGAAGCTTTCTTT	CASSFMRGTEAFF
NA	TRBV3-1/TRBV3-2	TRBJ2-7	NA	TGTGCCAGCAGCCCTAGCGAACTTCTTCGCTCCGAGCAGTACTTC	CASSPSELLRSEQYF
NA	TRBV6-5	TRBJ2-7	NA	TGTGCCAGCAGACAGACAGAAGTTTACGAGCAGTACTTC	CASRQTEVYEQYF
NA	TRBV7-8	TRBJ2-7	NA	TGTGCCAGCAGCTTAGCCAGGAGAGAGCAGTACTTC	CASSLARREQYF
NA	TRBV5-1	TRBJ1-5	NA	TGCGCCAGCAGCTTGGGACAGGATAGCAATCAGCCCCAGCATTTT	CASSLGQDSNQPQHF
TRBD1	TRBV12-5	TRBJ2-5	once	TGTGCTAGTGGTTTGGACCCGACAGGGGGCGGTGGAGAGACCCAGTACTTC	CASGLDPTGGGGETQYF
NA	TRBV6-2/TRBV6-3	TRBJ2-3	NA	TGTGCCAGCAGTGTGGCAGCCAGCCGTACGCAGTATTTT	CASSVAASRTQYF
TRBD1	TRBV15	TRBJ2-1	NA	TGTGCCACATCACGGGACAGGGGCTACAATGAGCAGTTCTTC	CATSRDRGYNEQFF
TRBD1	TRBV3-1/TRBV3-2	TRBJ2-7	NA	TGTGCCAGCAGCCAAGACCCCGGGACAGTGGTCCCTTTGAGTTGGGAGCAGTACTTC	CASSQDPGTVVPLSWEQYF
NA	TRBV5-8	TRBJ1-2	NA	TGTGCCAGCCCCGGGAGAGGGAATGGCTACACCTTC	CASPGRGNGYTF
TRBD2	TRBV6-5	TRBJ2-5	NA	TGTGCCAGCAGTTACGGGAGCGGGGGTGTGGGAGAGACCCAGTACTTC	CASSYGSGGVGETQYF
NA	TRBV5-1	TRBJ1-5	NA	TGCGCTAGTGTTACAGGTGGGTCAGGGGCCCAGCATTTT	CASVTGGSGAQHF
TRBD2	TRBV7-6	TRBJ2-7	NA	TGTGCCAGCAGCCCGACTAGCGTGCTACCCTACGAGCAGTACTTC	CASSPTSVLPYEQYF
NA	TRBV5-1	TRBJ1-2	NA	TGCGCCAGCAGCTTAGGGACTTCTAACTATGGCTACACCTTC	CASSLGTSNYGYTF
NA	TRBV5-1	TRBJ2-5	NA	TGCGCCAGCAGCTTGGCTAGAGGCGGCCAAGAGACCCAGTACTTC	CASSLARGGQETQYF
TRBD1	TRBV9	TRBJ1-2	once	TGTGCCAGCGGACAGGGGGTTCGCTATGGCTACACCTTC	CASGQGVRYGYTF
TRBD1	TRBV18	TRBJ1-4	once	TGTGCCAGCTCCCCCGGGACAGGGCCCCTGGCAACTAATGAAAAACTGTTTTTT	CASSPGTGPLATNEKLFF
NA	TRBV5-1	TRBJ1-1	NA	TGCGCCAGCATAAAGGGTAGGGATCCGAACACTGAAGCTTTCTTT	CASIKGRDPNTEAFF
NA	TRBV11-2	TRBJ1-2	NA	TGTGCCAGCAGCTTAGGTGGGGAGCCCCCAACCGACTATGGCTACACCTTC	CASSLGGEPPTDYGYTF
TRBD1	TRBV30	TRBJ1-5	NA	TGTGCCTGGAGTGTAGGGGGCCCTCAGCCCCAGCATTTT	CAWSVGGPQPQHF
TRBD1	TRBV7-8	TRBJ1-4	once	TGTGCCAGCAGCTTACCGACAGGGGAGGAGGAAAAACTGTTTTTT	CASSLPTGEEEKLFF
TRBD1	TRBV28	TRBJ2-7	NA	TGTGCCAGCAGTTTTTTGGGACAGGGATACGAGCAGTACTTC	CASSFLGQGYEQYF
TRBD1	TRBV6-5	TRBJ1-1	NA	TGTGCCAGCAGTAGGGGGCCAAACACTGAAGCTTTCTTT	CASSRGPNTEAFF
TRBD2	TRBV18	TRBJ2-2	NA	TGTGCCAGCTCACCTCAGACGAGCGGGGGCGGGGAGCTGTTTTTT	CASSPQTSGGGELFF
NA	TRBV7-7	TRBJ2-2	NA	TGTGCTAGCAGCTTAGCAGGGGCAGACACCGGGGAGCTGTTTTTT	CASSLAGADTGELFF
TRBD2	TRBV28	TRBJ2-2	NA	TGTGCCAGCATCGAGACTAGCGGGAGTACCGGGGAGCTGTTTTTT	CASIETSGSTGELFF
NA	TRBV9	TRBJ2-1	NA	TGTGCCAGCAGCCCCCCGATCGGCGATGAGCAGTTCTTC	CASSPPIGDEQFF
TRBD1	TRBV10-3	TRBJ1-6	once	TGTGCCATCAGTCAGAGTTCCTCAGGGGGCAAGTCACCCCTCCACTTT	CAISQSSSGGKSPLHF
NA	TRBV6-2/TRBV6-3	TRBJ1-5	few	TGTGCCAGCAGTTACATCGGCGGGCCCCAGCATTTT	CASSYIGGPQHF
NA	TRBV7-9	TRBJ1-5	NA	TGTGCCAGCAGCTTAGAGGGGGGAAATCAGCCCCAGCATTTT	CASSLEGGNQPQHF
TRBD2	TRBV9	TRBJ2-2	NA	TGTGCCAGCAGCCCGGGGGGGGCTAGCGATCTCGGGGAGCTGTTTTTT	CASSPGGASDLGELFF
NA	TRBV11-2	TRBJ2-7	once	TGTGCCAGCAGCCTCCTGACTCCTCCCTACGAGCAGTACTTC	CASSLLTPPYEQYF
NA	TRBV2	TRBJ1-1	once	TGTGCCAGCAAACAGGGATCGAACACTGAAGCTTTCTTT	CASKQGSNTEAFF
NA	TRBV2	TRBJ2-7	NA	TGTGCCAGCAACCCCGTGGGGCTCGTTCACGAGCAGTACTTC	CASNPVGLVHEQYF
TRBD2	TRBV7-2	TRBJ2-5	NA	TGTGCCAGCAGCTACCCCGGGACTATAGAGACCCAGTACTTC	CASSYPGTIETQYF
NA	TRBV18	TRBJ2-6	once	TGTGCCAGCTCACCATATCTGGCAGGGAATGGGGCCAACGTCCTGACTTTC	CASSPYLAGNGANVLTF
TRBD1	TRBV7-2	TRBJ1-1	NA	TGTGCCAGCAGCTTAGAGGACAGGGGGCAAGCTTTCTTT	CASSLEDRGQAFF
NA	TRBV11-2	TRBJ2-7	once	TGTGCCAGCAGCTTAGATAGGGGCGAGCAGTACTTC	CASSLDRGEQYF
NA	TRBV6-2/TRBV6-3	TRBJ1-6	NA	TGTGCCAGCAGTTACAGGCGATCACCCCTCCACTTT	CASSYRRSPLHF
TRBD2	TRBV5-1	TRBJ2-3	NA	TGCGCCAGCAGCTGGCGGACTAGCGGGAGCTCAGATACGCAGTATTTT	CASSWRTSGSSDTQYF
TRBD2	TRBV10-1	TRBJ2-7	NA	TGCGCCAGCAGCCAGGGACTAGCTAACGGCGAGCAGTACTTC	CASSQGLANGEQYF